Shown below are 4 T cell receptor beta chains from a single sample sequenced in a study of T cells after yellow fever vaccination. TCRdb called the 5' RACE reads again in MiXCR, with one record for every CDR3 protein. The sample consists of 250,000 to 300,000 distinct CDR3 sequences, roughly 5.6% of them appearing once. Material: CD4+ T cells sorted from PBMCs, obtained on the day of the yellow fever booster vaccination. The origin of the receptors is a man aged 18 to 29 who received the YFV17D yellow fever vaccine.

The J gene is TRBJ2-7, the V gene TRBV7-2; the match to TRBD1 covers 11 bases. Per the germline V gene, CDR1 is SGHTA and CDR2 is FQGNSA. V was pared by 0 bases and J by 2 bases, with 6 bases of the junction left unmatched. The CDR3 loop spans 17 amino acids. CDR3 region: CASSLAGPGQGAYEQYF. The CDR3 DNA reads TGTGCCAGCAGCTTAGCCGGTCCGGGACAGGGGGCCTACGAGCAGTACTTC.

This clonotype turned up a few times. This chain connects TRBV12-3 or TRBV12-4 to TRBJ1-5; D remains unclear. This CDR3 has 12 amino acids. The germline V and J ends were trimmed by 7 bases and 7 bases, with 11 bases remaining between them. CDR3: CASNTERQPQHF. The CDR3 coding sequence is TGTGCCAGCAACACAGAGAGGCAGCCCCAGCATTTT.

This clonotype was counted ten times or more. This chain links TRBV18 with TRBJ1-1, with a weak D call TRBD1 (6 bases). In germline, CDR1 is KGHSH, CDR2 LQKENI. CDR3 size: 13 residues. V was pared by 1 base and J by 3 bases, with 6 bases between. Written as DNA, the CDR3 is TGTGCCAGCTCACCACAGGGGGACACTGAAGCTTTCTTT. Translating gives CASSPQGDTEAFF.

V gene TRBV6-2 or TRBV6-3 combines with J gene TRBJ2-5; D is perhaps TRBD1 or TRBD2 (5 bases each). V was cut by 4 bases and J by 9 bases, with 12 bases left in between. Germline V CDR1 and CDR2: MNHEY, SVGEGT. The CDR3 sequence is 12 residues long. This CDR3 reads CASSSYGDAQYF. In DNA form, the CDR3 reads TGTGCCAGCAGTTCCTATGGGGACGCCCAGTACTTC.